This T cell receptor beta chain was documented in a study of blood T cell repertoires in COVID-19. Per the original data handling: Estimation of nucleated cell counts was performed using reference gene primer amplification. Sequencing used immunoSEQ multiplex PCR; TCRdb keeps in-frame clones, though not all of them. V, J and clone size were drawn from that table, and D and trimming were deduced from the DNA. This table holds about 160,000 clones, more than 75% found once. V lost 2 bases to trimming and J lost 4 bases; unmatched junction nucleotides: 13. The CDR3 covers 19 residues. Germline values: CDR1 SGHVS, CDR2 FNYEAQ.

The chain couples TRBV7-6 to TRBJ2-3, with 12 bases matching TRBD2. This clonotype was sampled from a man aged 18 to 30 with acute or convalescent COVID-19. The sequencing input was peripheral blood. CDR3 in DNA: TGTGCCAGCAGCTTATCCCCTCCCATAGGACTAGCGGGATCAGATACGCAGTATTTT. Protein: CASSLSPPIGLAGSDTQYF.